What follows are 27 T cell receptor beta chains derived from one specimen sequenced in a study of breast tumors, draining lymph nodes, adjacent tissues. TCRdb re-analysed the multiplex PCR reads in MiXCR, keeping a single row per CDR3 protein. Of 55,000 to 75,000 distinct CDR3 sequences in the sample, approximately 40% are singletons; the top ten hold roughly 8.1%. Sequenced sample: breast tumor tissue. The receptor source for this set is a female donor with breast cancer. Some clones in this sample may be carry-over from other donors' samples.

This clonotype was counted only a few times. A much bigger clone sits one base away, suggesting this may be a read error. This rearrangement joins TRBV12-5 to TRBJ2-3, with D unresolved. This CDR3 contains 16 residues. Germline CDR1 and CDR2: LGHNT and FRNRAP. V gave up 3 bases and J gave up 1 base, with 14 bases separating them. CDR3 loop: CASGLDAESGTDTQYF. The CDR3 DNA reads TGTGCTAGTGGTTTAGACGCCGAGAGTGGCACAGATACGCAGTATTTT.

This clonotype was detected a few times. This may be a read error: a much more frequent sequence differs by one nucleotide. This chain uses TRBV5-6 with TRBJ2-7; maybe TRBD2 (5 bases). Trimming took 0 bases from V and 4 from J, leaving 11 bases between them. Germline values: CDR1 SGHDT, CDR2 YYEEEE. The CDR3 covers 14 residues. The CDR3 DNA reads TGTGCCAGCAGCTTGGGGTCAGCGGTGTACGAGCAGTACTTC. Its translation is CASSLGSAVYEQYF.

This chain connects TRBV7-8 to TRBJ2-3; D ambiguous. The germline V gene encodes CDR1 SGHVS and CDR2 FQNEAQ. CDR3 size: 18 residues. V dropped 5 bases and J dropped 2 bases, with 23 bases sitting between them. The CDR3 region has the DNA TGTGCCAGCAGCCTCTCCTTCCGCACTGGTACTATCACAGATACGCAGTATTTT. It codes for CASSLSFRTGTITDTQYF.

Remarks on this clonotype: A single base separates this from a much larger clone, so it may be a read error. This chain uses TRBV7-9 with TRBJ1-2, with D maybe TRBD1 (5 bases). The CDR3 contains 13 residues. Germline loops: CDR1 SEHNR, CDR2 FQNEAQ (reference sequence). In DNA, the CDR3 is TGTGCCAGCAGCTTAAGGGGTGGCTATGGCTACGCCTTC. Protein sequence: CASSLRGGYGYAF.

A few counts support this clonotype. V and J are TRBV10-2 and TRBJ1-4; 8 positions agree with TRBD1. The J segment lost 6 bases and the V segment lost 5 bases, leaving 5 bases of the junction unmatched. There are 14 residues in the CDR3. Germline V gives CDR1 WSHSY, CDR2 SAAADI. The CDR3 nucleotides read TGCGCCAGCAGTCTGGACAGGGATTATGAAAAACTGTTTTTT. Protein product: CASSLDRDYEKLFF.

There are many counts of this clonotype. The chain couples TRBV9 to TRBJ1-2, with a tentative D call TRBD1 (6 bases). The CDR3 spans 14 residues. Per germline, CDR1 SGDLS and CDR2 YYNGEE. V was pared by 3 bases and J by 1 base, with 10 bases between. The CDR3 DNA follows: TGTGCCAGCAGCGCCGGGACATTTAACTATGGCTACACCTTC. It codes for CASSAGTFNYGYTF.

Turning to this clonotype: At one end, the junction sequence differs from germline, possibly due to a read error. V gene TRBV7-7 combines with J gene TRBJ2-3; D gene ambiguous. Germline V gene sequence: CDR1 SSHAT, CDR2 FNYEAQ (reference sequence). This CDR3 is built from 12 residues. The CDR3 loop is CASSLGADTQYF. The CDR3 DNA reads TGTGCTAGCAGCTTAGGTGCAGATACGCAGTATTTT. The full variable domain, in which reference TRBV7-7 and TRBJ2-3 provide the parts outside the CDR3, is GAGVSQSPRYKVTKRGQDVTLRCDPISSHATLYWYQQALGQGPEFLTYFNYEAQPDKSGLPSDRFSAERPEGSISTLTIQRTEQRDSAMYRCASSLGADTQYFGPGTRLTVL.

This clonotype appeared once. For the CDR3, the DNA is TGTGCCAGCAGCTTAGACATACATACGCAGTTCTTC. Amino acids: CASSLDIHTQFF. The genes are TRBV7-9 and TRBJ2-1; no firm D call. V was trimmed by 1 base and J by 12 bases, leaving 10 bases between them. Germline values: CDR1 SEHNR, CDR2 FQNEAQ (reference sequence). CDR3 length: 12 residues.

This clonotype was detected many times. The V call is TRBV9, the J call TRBJ2-5, with a tentative D call TRBD2 (6 bases). Germline lookup yields CDR1 SGDLS and CDR2 YYNGEE. The CDR3 runs 15 residues. Trimming cost V 0 bases and J 1 base, with 10 bases left between them. The CDR3 coding sequence is TGTGCCAGCAGCGTAGTGGGTAGCGGCCAAGAGACCCAGTACTTC. It is translated as CASSVVGSGQETQYF.

The CDR3 nucleotides are TGCAGTGCTAGGCCGTTAACTACAACTAATGCAAGACTGTTTTTT. This translates into CSARPLTTTNARLFF. The chain uses TRBV20-1 and TRBJ1-4; D is ambiguous. Between the trimmed V and J ends, which lost 3 bases and 13 bases, there was a span of 24 bases. Germline-derived CDR1 and CDR2 are DFQATT and SNEGSKA (reference sequence). There are 15 residues in the CDR3.

The chain uses TRBV5-6 and TRBJ1-1; D ambiguous. The CDR3 contains 16 residues. CDR1 SGHDT and CDR2 YYEEEE come from the germline V gene. Trimming cost V 1 base and J 1 base, with 14 bases left between them. For the CDR3, the DNA is TGTGCCAGCAGCTTGCTGCAGCAAACAAAGAACACTGAAGCTTTCTTT. Residues: CASSLLQQTKNTEAFF.

This clonotype was seen repeatedly, ten times or more. The chain links TRBV7-2 to TRBJ2-5, with 7 nucleotides matching TRBD1. V lost 7 bases, J lost 5 bases, and 10 bases stayed unmatched. CDR3 length equals 14 residues. From germline, CDR1 is SGHTA and CDR2 FQGNSA. As DNA, the CDR3 is TGTGCCAGCACAAAGCTACAGGGGTTGGAGACCCAGTACTTC. This translates into CASTKLQGLETQYF.

The chain recombines TRBV20-1 with TRBJ1-6; TRBD1 aligns across 7 bases. Germline V gene lookup returns CDR1 DFQATT and CDR2 SNEGSKA (reference sequence). The CDR3 is made up of 12 amino acids. V dropped 5 bases and J dropped 7; count of bases not matched to a gene: 2. CDR3 bases: TGCAGTGCTGACAGGGACAATTCACCCCTCCACTTT. Amino acid sequence: CSADRDNSPLHF.

The sample holds many counts of this clonotype. A read error may account for a junction end that differs from germline. The rearrangement joins TRBV19 to TRBJ1-3; D is uncertain. CDR3 size: 14 residues. CDR1 is LNHDA, CDR2 SQIVND, per germline (reference sequence). CDR3 nucleotide sequence: TGTGCCAGGAGTATGGGGATCTCTGGAAACACCATATATTTT. Translating gives CARSMGISGNTIYF.

In its sample, this clonotype was seen many times. The rearrangement uses TRBV6-5 and TRBJ2-1; D is undetermined. V was cut by 8 bases and J by 0 bases, with 11 bases left in between. The germline gives CDR1 MNHEY, CDR2 SVGAGI. The CDR3 has 14 amino acids. CDR3 sequence reads: CASRSGSSYNEQFF. CDR3 bases: TGTGCCAGCCGCTCGGGTAGCTCCTACAATGAGCAGTTCTTC.

Many counts were recorded for this clonotype. V and J are TRBV10-3 and TRBJ2-2, with D possibly TRBD2 on 6 matching bases. This CDR3 region has 16 residues. With 2 bases removed from V and 2 bases from J, the gap between germline ends came to 12 bases. The V gene's germline CDR1 is ENHRY and CDR2 SYGVKD. CDR3 residues: CAISEAWRGNTGELFF. CDR3 DNA sequence: TGTGCCATCAGTGAGGCATGGCGGGGTAACACCGGGGAGCTGTTTTTT.

This clonotype has a single count. The gene calls are TRBV11-1 and TRBJ2-5, with TRBD1 identical over 9 bases. Trimming removed 5 bases from V and 5 bases from J; junction bases left unmatched: 12. Germline lookup yields CDR1 SGHAT and CDR2 FQDESV (reference sequence). This CDR3 spans 16 amino acids. CDR3 amino acids: CASSRTGGLDGETQYF. The CDR3 DNA follows: TGTGCCAGCAGCCGCACAGGGGGCCTGGACGGGGAGACCCAGTACTTC.

This clonotype has a count of ten or more. The rearrangement links TRBV2 to TRBJ1-5; D call uncertain. Trimming removed 7 bases at V and 0 bases at J, with 10 bases between. Germline V gene lookup returns CDR1 SNHLY and CDR2 FYNNEI. This CDR3 is built from 14 residues. The CDR3 loop reads CASTRLNSNQPQHF. CDR3 sequence (DNA): TGTGCCAGCACCCGCCTTAATAGCAATCAGCCCCAGCATTTT.

Details on this clonotype: Because it lacks the conserved phenylalanine or tryptophan at the end, this CDR3 is likely a read error. The rearrangement links TRBV29-1 to TRBJ1-2, with D maybe TRBD1 (5 bases). This CDR3 has 13 amino acids. Germline CDR1 SQVTM, CDR2 ANQGSEA. With 3 bases removed from V and 5 bases from J, the gap between germline ends came to 13 bases. CDR3 in amino acids: CSVEDLRGYGYTS. CDR3 DNA sequence: TGCAGCGTTGAGGATCTGCGGGGGTATGGCTACACCTCC.

This clonotype was seen ten or more times. The V and J genes are TRBV12-3 or TRBV12-4 and TRBJ1-4; 9 bases align to TRBD1. V was pared by 4 bases and J by 7 bases, with 7 bases of the junction left unmatched. The CDR3 is made up of 15 amino acids. The CDR3 sequence is CASSSAQGAFEKLFF. In DNA, the CDR3 is TGTGCCAGCAGTTCGGCACAGGGGGCCTTTGAAAAACTGTTTTTT.

This clonotype appeared a few times. This sequence joins TRBV13 and TRBJ1-1, with no clear D. With 5 bases removed from V and 5 bases from J, the gap between germline ends came to 6 bases. Germline loops: CDR1 PRHDT, CDR2 FYEKMQ (reference sequence). The CDR3 runs 11 residues. CDR3 nucleotide sequence: TGTGCCAGCAGCGTCAGAACTGAAGCTTTCTTT. Protein product: CASSVRTEAFF.

V gene TRBV6-1 combines with J gene TRBJ2-6; 7 nucleotides line up with TRBD1. Germline assignment: CDR1 MNHNS and CDR2 SASEGT. The CDR3 runs to 15 residues. Losses at the gene ends were 5 bases for V and 0 bases for J; bases not matched to a gene: 1. The CDR3 DNA reads TGTGCCAGCAGTTCAGGGGGCTCTGGGGCCAACGTCCTGACTTTC. Protein product: CASSSGGSGANVLTF.

The rearrangement joins TRBV12-3 or TRBV12-4 to TRBJ2-5; 8 nucleotides line up with TRBD2. The CDR3 spans 14 residues. V lost 6 bases to trimming and J lost 5 bases; unmatched junction nucleotides: 8. The CDR3 spells CASSFSGRRETQYF. The CDR3 DNA sequence: TGTGCCAGCAGCTTCAGCGGGAGAAGGGAGACCCAGTACTTC.

This clonotype was counted only a few times. The V and J genes are TRBV6-1 and TRBJ1-5; D perhaps matches TRBD1 (6 bases). The V and J ends lost 5 bases and 5 bases respectively, with 16 bases between them. The CDR3 consists of 15 residues. CDR1 is MNHNS and CDR2 is SASEGT in the germline V gene. DNA for the CDR3: TGTGCCAGCAGTCTTCCGAAGAGGGGGGATCAGCCCCAGCATTTT. Translation: CASSLPKRGDQPQHF.

This clonotype was picked up many times. This sequence joins TRBV13 and TRBJ2-7; D gene uncertain. CDR1 PRHDT and CDR2 FYEKMQ come from the germline V gene (reference sequence). Between the trimmed V and J ends, which lost 0 bases and 3 bases, there was a span of 9 bases. CDR3 size: 14 residues. The CDR3 nucleotides are TGTGCCAGCAGCTTAGGCGGCAGCTACTACGAGCAGTACTTC. It yields the protein CASSLGGSYYEQYF.

Comment on this clonotype: It may be a read error: a sequence one base away is much more abundant. This chain connects TRBV5-6 to TRBJ1-1, with D perhaps matching TRBD1 (5 bases). Germline loops: CDR1 SGHDT, CDR2 YYEEEE. V was clipped by 4 bases and J by 4 bases, with 8 bases between them. There are 12 residues in the CDR3. CDR3 amino acids: CASSVRVTEAFF. The CDR3 coding sequence is TGTGCCAGCAGCGTCAGGGTCACTGAAGCTTTCTTT.

The V and J genes are TRBV6-1 and TRBJ1-2; TRBD1 matches 8 bases. Germline V lookup: CDR1 MNHNS, CDR2 SASEGT. CDR3 length: 13 amino acids. The V gene end was trimmed by 4 bases and the J gene end by 6 bases; junction bases not matched to a gene: 4. The CDR3 coding sequence is TGTGCCAGCAGTGGGGCAGGGGGCGATGGCTACACCTTC. Its translation: CASSGAGGDGYTF.